This T cell receptor beta chain emerged from a study of beta chain features in type 1 diabetes (dated by TCRdb to 2016 to 2019). Describing the broader study: Patients and healthy donors did not differ in mean age, gender distribution, total cell number or subset yield. In the study, recently diagnosed type 1 diabetes patients and matched healthy donors were compared on the TCRB repertoires of their sorted circulating CD4+ T cell subsets. Across all samples, some 110,000,000 sorted cells were examined, and cell number per subset correlated strongly with RNA yield. Regulatory and stem cell-like memory subsets were isolated from only 8 patients and roughly eight healthy donors, whereas naive and central memory subsets came from all 30 or so donors. General study outcomes and caveats: Sequencing cDNA rather than genomic DNA could over-represent highly expressing activated cells, although activation and CD3 levels did not differ between groups. In all four CD4+ subsets, TCRB CDR3 length was moderately but significantly shorter in type 1 diabetes patients. Fewer insertions and more nucleotide deletions at VDJ recombination sites were observed in patients with type 1 diabetes, implying thymic rearrangement abnormalities. Because small numbers of individuals were included in the HLA sub-analyses, any influence of HLA type on TCRB rearrangement was left unresolved. PCR might favor shorter templates, but patient and control samples were amplified and corrected together, so any skew would affect both groups equally. Naive, central memory and regulatory TCRB repertoires appeared to be more alike among patients than among healthy donors.

As regards this clone: Its cognate antigen has yet to be identified. Base qualities are not provided; no much larger clone lies one nucleotide away.

A single peripheral blood draw of 90 to 150 mL on average was collected from each donor into heparinised tubes. A BD FACSAria II and a panel including CD45RO, CCR7, CD25, CD127, CD95 and CD27 were used to sort naive, central memory, regulatory and stem cell-like memory CD4+ T cells. Purity was above 98% for every sorted population. PBMCs were isolated right away by Lymphoprep density gradient centrifugation and were stained directly, without culture. To minimize batch effects, samples were stained and sorted in pairs, one healthy donor with one patient per experiment. All of the isolated RNA was reverse transcribed with the High Capacity cDNA Reverse Transcription Kit, so expressed TCRB transcripts were sequenced. Deep immunoSEQ sequencing was applied to naive, central memory and regulatory T cell samples, giving an average of roughly 3.6 million total reads per sample. Sorted cells were lysed in RLT buffer, and RNA was extracted using DNase-treated RNeasy Micro or Mini kits according to cell number. To prevent cross-contamination, every cell subset was processed on its own, while patient and healthy donor samples were processed together. The immunoSEQ multiplex PCR was used to amplify TCRB sequences from cDNA, yielding 87-bp fragments that span the CDR3 region. Sequencing of the amplicons was performed on the Illumina HiSeq platform. The authors processed their data as follows. Synthetic template baselines were used to correct PCR bias computationally, reads within Hamming distance 2 were collapsed, and singletons that could not be merged were discarded. By aligning reads against IMGT, V, D and J genes, CDR3 length, and insertions or deletions at six rearrangement sites were assigned. Within each subset, clonotype counts were normalized to sorted cell number, and only after that were true diversity and Gini coefficients computed with the tcR R package. Repertoire sharing was quantified using the overlap coefficient calculated on TCRB nucleotide sequences. TCRdb holds this immuneACCESS table with in-frame rearrangements only. Some clones are missing; in checked studies, unresolved V genes explain under half, and the rest has no known cause. For V, J and clone size, that table is used; D and trimming come from the DNA. This sample gives about 160,000 clones in total; about 8.3% of them show up just once. The top ten hold more than 0.5% of the sample.

The CDR1 and CDR2 encoded by the germline V gene are SGHRS and YFSETQ. V is shortened by 4 bases, J by 0 bases, and the region joining them spans 13 bases. There are 15 amino acids in the CDR3, from cysteine to phenylalanine inclusive. The DNA shown is the 45-base CDR3, in frame from base 1. The chain is encoded by TRBV5-1 joined to TRBJ1-1; a weak D assignment points to TRBD1 (6 bases agree). The material sequenced was central memory CD4+ T cells from blood. This TCR was sampled from a woman aged 18-29 years with type 1 diabetes. The nucleotides are TGCGCCAGCAGCCCCACACAGGGCATGAACACTGAAGCTTTCTTT. Its translation reads: CASSPTQGMNTEAFF.